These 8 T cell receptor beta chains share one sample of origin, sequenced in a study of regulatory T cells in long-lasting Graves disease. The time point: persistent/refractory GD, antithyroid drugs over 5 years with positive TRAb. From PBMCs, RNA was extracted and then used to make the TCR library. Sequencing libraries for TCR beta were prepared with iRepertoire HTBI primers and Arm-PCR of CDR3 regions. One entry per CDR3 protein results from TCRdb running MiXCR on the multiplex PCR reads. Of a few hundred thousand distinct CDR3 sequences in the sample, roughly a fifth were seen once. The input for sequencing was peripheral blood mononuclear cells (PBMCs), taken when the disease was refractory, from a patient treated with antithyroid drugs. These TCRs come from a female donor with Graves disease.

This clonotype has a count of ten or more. Here the CDR3 reads CASSLPVGRVNTEAFF. CDR3 nucleotides: TGTGCCAGCAGTTTACCCGTAGGCAGGGTGAACACTGAAGCTTTCTTT. This chain connects TRBV28 to TRBJ1-1, with a possible D match to TRBD1 (5 bases). The CDR3 totals 16 residues. Trimming stripped 2 bases from V and 0 bases from J, with 13 bases between. Germline V gene lookup returns CDR1 MDHEN and CDR2 SYDVKM.

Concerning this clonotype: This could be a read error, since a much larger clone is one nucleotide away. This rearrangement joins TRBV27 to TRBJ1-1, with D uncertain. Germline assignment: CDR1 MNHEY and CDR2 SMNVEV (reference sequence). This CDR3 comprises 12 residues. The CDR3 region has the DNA TGTGCCAGCTGGGGAGAGAACACTGGAGCTTTCTTT. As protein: CASWGENTGAFF.

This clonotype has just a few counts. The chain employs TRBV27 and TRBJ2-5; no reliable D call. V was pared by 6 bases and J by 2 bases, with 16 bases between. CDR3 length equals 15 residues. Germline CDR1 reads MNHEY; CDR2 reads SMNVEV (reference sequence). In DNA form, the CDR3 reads TGTGCCAGCAGAAGGAACAGTATCCGTCAAGAGACCCAGTACTTC. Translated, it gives CASRRNSIRQETQYF.

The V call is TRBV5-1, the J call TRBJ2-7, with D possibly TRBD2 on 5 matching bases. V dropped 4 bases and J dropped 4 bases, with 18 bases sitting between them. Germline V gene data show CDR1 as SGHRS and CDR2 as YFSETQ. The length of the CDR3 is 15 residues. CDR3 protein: CASSGSPSPTYEQYF. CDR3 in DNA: TGCGCCAGCAGCGGCAGCCCTAGCCCTACTTACGAGCAGTACTTC.

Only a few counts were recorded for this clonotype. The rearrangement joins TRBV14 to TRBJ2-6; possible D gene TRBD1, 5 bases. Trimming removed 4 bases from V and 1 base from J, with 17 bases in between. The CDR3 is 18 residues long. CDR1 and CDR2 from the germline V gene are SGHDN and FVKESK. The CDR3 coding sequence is TGTGCCAGCAGCCGGCTAGGGGTCCGGGCGTCTGGGGCCAACGTCCTGACTTTC. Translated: CASSRLGVRASGANVLTF. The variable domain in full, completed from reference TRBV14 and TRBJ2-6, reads EAGVTQFPSHSVIEKGQTVTLRCDPISGHDNLYWYRRVMGKEIKFLLHFVKESKQDESGMPNNRFLAERTGGTYSTLKVQPAELEDSGVYFCASSRLGVRASGANVLTFGAGSRLTVL.

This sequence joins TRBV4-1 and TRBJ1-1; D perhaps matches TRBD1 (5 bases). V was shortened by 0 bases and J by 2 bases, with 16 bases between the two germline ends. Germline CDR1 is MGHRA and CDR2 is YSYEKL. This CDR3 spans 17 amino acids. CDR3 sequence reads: CASSQDPPSGRNTEAFF. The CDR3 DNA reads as TGCGCCAGCAGCCAAGATCCCCCTTCGGGACGAAACACTGAAGCTTTCTTT.

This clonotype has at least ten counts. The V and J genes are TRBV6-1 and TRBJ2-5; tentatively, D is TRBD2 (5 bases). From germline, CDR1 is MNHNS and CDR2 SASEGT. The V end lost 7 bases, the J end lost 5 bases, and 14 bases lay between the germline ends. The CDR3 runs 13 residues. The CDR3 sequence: CASKRNFGETQYF. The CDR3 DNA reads TGTGCCAGCAAGCGGAACTTCGGGGAGACCCAGTACTTC.

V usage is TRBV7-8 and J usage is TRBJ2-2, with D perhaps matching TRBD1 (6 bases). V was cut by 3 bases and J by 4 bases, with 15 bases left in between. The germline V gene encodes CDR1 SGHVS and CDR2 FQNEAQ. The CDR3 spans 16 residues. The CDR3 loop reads CASSFYLRGGTGELFF. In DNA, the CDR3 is TGTGCCAGCAGCTTCTATCTGCGAGGGGGCACCGGGGAGCTGTTTTTT.